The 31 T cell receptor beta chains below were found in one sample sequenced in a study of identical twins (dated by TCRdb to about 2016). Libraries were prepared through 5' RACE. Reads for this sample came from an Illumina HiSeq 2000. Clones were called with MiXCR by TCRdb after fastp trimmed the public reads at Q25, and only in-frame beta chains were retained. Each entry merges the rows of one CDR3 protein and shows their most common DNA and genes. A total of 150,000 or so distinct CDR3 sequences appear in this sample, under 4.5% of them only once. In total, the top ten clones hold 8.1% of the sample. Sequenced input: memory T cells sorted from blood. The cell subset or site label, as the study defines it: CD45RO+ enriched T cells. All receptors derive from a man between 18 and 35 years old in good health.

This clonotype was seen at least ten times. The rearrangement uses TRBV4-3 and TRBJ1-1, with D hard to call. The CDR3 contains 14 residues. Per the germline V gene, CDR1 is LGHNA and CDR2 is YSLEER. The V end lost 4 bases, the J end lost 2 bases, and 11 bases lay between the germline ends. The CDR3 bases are TGCGCCAGCAGCCTTTCGCCCGGAAACACTGAAGCTTTCTTT. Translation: CASSLSPGNTEAFF.

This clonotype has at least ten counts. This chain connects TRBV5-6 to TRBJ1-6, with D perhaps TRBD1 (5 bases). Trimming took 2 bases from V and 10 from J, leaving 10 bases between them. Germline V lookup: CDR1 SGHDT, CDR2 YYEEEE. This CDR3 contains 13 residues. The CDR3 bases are TGTGCCAGCAGCTTCAGAGGGGAATCACCCCTCCACTTT. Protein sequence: CASSFRGESPLHF. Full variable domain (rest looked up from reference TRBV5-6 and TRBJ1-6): DAGVTQSPTHLIKTRGQQVTLRCSPKSGHDTVSWYQQALGQGPQFIFQYYEEEERQRGNFPDRFSGHQFPNYSSELNVNALLLGDSALYLCASSFRGESPLHFGNGTRLTVT.

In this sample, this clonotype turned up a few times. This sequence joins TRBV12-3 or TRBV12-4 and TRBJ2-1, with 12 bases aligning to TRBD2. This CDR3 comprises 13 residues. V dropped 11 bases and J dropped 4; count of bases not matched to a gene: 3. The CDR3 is CALTSGRYNEQFF. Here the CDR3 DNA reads TGTGCCCTCACTAGCGGGAGGTACAATGAGCAGTTCTTC.

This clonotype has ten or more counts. The CDR3 is CSVAFELTEAFF. The CDR3 DNA sequence: TGCAGCGTTGCGTTTGAGTTAACTGAAGCTTTCTTT. This chain connects TRBV29-1 to TRBJ1-1; D unresolved. This CDR3 comprises 12 residues. Looked up from germline, CDR1 is SQVTM and CDR2 is ANQGSEA. V lost 4 bases, J lost 5 bases, and 11 bases lay in between.

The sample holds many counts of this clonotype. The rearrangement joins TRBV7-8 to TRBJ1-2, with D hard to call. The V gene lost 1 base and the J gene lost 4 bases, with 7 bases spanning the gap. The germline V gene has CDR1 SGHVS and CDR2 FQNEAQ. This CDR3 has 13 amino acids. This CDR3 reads CASSLVQLYGYTF. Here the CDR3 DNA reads TGTGCCAGCAGCTTAGTACAGCTCTATGGCTACACCTTC.

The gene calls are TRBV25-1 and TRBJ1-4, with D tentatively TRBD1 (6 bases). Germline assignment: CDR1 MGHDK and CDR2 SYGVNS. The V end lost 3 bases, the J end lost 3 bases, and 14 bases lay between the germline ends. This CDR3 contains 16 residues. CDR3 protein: CASSETRGSPNEKLFF. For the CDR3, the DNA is TGTGCCAGCAGTGAGACGAGGGGGTCCCCTAATGAAAAACTGTTTTTT.

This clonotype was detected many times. CDR3 residues: CATRGTSGKVSYNEQFF. CDR3 nucleotide sequence: TGTGCCACCCGAGGGACTAGCGGAAAGGTCTCCTACAATGAGCAGTTCTTC. The V gene is TRBV15, the J gene TRBJ2-1, with TRBD2 identical over 11 bases. Unmatched junction bases numbered 9, after V lost 8 bases and J lost 0 bases. Germline V gene sequence: CDR1 LNHNV, CDR2 YYDKDF (reference sequence). The CDR3 spans 17 residues. Looking up the rest from reference TRBV15 and TRBJ2-1 gives the full variable domain: DAMVIQNPRYQVTQFGKPVTLSCSQTLNHNVMYWYQQKSSQAPKLLFHYYDKDFNNEADTPDNFQSRRPNTSFCFLDIRSPGLGDTAMYLCATRGTSGKVSYNEQFFGPGTRLTVL.

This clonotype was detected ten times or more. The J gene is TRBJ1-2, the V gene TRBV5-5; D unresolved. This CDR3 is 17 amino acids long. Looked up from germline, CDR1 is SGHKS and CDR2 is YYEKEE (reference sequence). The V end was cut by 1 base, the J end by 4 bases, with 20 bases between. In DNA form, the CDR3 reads TGTGCCAGCAGCTTGTCCTGGCAGCCCCCCGGCTCCTATGGCTACACCTTC. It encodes CASSLSWQPPGSYGYTF.

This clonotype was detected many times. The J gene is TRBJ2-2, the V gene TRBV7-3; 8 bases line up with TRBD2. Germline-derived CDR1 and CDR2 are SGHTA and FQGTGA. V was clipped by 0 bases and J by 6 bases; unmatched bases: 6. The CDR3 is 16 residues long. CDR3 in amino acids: CASSLTAGRGSGELFF. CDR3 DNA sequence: TGTGCCAGCAGCTTAACGGCCGGGAGGGGGTCCGGGGAGCTGTTTTTT.

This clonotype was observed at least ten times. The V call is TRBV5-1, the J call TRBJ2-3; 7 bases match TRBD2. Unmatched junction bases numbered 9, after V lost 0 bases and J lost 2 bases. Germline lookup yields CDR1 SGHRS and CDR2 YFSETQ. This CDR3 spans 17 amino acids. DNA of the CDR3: TGCGCCAGCAGCTTGGTCGGCGGGAGACCCCCCACAGATACGCAGTATTTT. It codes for CASSLVGGRPPTDTQYF. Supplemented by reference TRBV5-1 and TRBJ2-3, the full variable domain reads KAGVTQTPRYLIKTRGQQVTLSCSPISGHRSVSWYQQTPGQGLQFLFEYFSETQRNKGNFPGRFSGRQFSNSRSEMNVSTLELGDSALYLCASSLVGGRPPTDTQYFGPGTRLTVL.

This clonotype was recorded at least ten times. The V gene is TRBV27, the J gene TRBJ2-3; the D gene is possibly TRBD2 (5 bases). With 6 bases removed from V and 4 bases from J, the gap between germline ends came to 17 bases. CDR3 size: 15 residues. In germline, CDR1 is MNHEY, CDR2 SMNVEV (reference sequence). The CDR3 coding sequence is TGTGCCAGCAGGGATGTAACTAGTTTTTCAGATACGCAGTATTTT. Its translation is CASRDVTSFSDTQYF.

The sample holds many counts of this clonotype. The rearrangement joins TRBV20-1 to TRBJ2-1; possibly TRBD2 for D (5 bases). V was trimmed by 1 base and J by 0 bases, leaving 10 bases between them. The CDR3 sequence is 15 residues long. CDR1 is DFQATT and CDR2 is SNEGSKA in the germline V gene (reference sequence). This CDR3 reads CSARVGTSSYNEQFF. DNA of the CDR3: TGCAGTGCTAGAGTTGGCACTAGCTCCTACAATGAGCAGTTCTTC.

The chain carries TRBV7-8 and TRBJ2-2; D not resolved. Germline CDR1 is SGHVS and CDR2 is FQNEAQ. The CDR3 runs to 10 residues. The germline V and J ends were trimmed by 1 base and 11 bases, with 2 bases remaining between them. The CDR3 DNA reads TGTGCCAGCAGCTTAGAAGAGCTGTTTTTT. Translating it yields CASSLEELFF.

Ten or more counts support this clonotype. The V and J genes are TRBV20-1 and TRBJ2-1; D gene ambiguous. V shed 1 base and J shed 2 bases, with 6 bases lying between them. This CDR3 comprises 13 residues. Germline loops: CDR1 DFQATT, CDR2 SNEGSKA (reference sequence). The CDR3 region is CSARGSAYNEQFF. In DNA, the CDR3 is TGCAGTGCTAGAGGATCAGCCTACAATGAGCAGTTCTTC.

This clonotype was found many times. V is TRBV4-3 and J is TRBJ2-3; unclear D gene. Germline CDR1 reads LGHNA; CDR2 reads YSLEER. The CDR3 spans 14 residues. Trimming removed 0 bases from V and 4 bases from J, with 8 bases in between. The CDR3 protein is CASSQDTAADTQYF. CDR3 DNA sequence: TGCGCCAGCAGCCAAGATACGGCAGCAGATACGCAGTATTTT.

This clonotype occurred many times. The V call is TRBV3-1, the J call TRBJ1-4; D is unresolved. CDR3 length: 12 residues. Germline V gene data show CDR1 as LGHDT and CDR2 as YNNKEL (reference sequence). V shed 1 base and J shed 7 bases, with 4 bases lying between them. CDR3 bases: TGTGCCAGCAGCCAAGTTAGTGAAAAACTGTTTTTT. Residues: CASSQVSEKLFF.

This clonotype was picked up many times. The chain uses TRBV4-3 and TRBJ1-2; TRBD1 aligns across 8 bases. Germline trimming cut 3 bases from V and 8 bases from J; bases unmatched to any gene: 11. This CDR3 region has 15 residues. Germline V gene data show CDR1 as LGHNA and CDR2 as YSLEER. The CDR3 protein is CASSQETGEFYGYTF. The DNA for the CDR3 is TGCGCCAGCAGCCAGGAGACAGGGGAGTTTTACGGCTACACCTTC.

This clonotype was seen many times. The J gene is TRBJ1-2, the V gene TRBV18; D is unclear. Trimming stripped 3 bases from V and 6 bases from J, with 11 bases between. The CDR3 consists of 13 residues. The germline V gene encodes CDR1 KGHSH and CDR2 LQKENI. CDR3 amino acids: CASSPANRDGYTF. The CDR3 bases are TGTGCCAGCTCACCTGCTAATAGGGATGGCTACACCTTC. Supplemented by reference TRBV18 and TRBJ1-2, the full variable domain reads NAGVMQNPRHLVRRRGQEARLRCSPMKGHSHVYWYRQLPEEGLKFMVYLQKENIIDESGMPKERFSAEFPKEGPSILRIQQVVRGDSAAYFCASSPANRDGYTFGSGTRLTVV.

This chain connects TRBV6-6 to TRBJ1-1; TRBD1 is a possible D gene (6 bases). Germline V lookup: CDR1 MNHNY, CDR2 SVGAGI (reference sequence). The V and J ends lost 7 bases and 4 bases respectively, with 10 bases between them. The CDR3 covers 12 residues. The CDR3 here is CASNTGRTEAFF. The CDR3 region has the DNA TGTGCCAGCAACACAGGGCGCACTGAAGCTTTCTTT.

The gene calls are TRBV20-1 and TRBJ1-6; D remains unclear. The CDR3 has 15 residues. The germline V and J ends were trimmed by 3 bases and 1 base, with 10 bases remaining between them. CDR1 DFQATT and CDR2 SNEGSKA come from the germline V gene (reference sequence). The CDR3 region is CSARPGTSYNSPLHF. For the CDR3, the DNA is TGCAGTGCTAGGCCGGGCACTTCCTATAATTCACCCCTCCACTTT.

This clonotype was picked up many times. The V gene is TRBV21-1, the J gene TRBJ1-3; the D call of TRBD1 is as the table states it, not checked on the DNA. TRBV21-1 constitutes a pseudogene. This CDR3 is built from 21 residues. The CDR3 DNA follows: TGTGCCAGCAGCACCTCTAAAGGACAGGGTTTCATATACAGCTCTGGAAACACCATATATTTT. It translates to CASSTSKGQGFIYSSGNTIYF.

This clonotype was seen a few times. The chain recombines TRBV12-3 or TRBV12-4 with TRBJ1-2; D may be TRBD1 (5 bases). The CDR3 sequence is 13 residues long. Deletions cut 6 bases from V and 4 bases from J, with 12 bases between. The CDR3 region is CASSGGQSYGYTF. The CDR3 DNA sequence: TGTGCCAGCAGCGGGGGTCAAAGCTATGGCTACACCTTC.

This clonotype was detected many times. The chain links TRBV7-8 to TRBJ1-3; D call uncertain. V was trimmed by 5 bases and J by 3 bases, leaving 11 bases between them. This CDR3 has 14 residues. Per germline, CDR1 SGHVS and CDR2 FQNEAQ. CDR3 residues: CASSLNSGGNTIYF. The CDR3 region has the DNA TGTGCCAGCAGCCTAAACAGCGGTGGAAACACCATATATTTT.

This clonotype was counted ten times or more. The CDR3 is CATSDFSETAQETQYF. The CDR3 DNA is TGTGCCACCAGTGATTTCTCCGAGACAGCACAAGAGACCCAGTACTTC. The chain employs TRBV24-1 and TRBJ2-5; the D gene is possibly TRBD1 (5 bases). This CDR3 has 16 residues. CDR1 is KGHDR and CDR2 is SFDVKD in the germline V gene. V was trimmed by 1 base and J by 2 bases, leaving 13 bases between them.

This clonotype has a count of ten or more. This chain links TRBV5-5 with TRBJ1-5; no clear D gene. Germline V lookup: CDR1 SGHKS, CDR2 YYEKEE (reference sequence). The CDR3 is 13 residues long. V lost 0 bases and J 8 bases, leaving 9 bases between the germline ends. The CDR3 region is CASSLGVREPQHF. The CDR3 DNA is TGTGCCAGCAGCTTGGGGGTTCGAGAGCCCCAGCATTTT.

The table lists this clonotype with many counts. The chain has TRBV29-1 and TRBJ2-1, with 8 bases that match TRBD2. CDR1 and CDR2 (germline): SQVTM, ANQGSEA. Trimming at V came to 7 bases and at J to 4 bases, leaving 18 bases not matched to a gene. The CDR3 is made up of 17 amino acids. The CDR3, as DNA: TGCAGCGCGGACATCTCCGGCTCCGGGACTAGGTACAATGAGCAGTTCTTC. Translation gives CSADISGSGTRYNEQFF.

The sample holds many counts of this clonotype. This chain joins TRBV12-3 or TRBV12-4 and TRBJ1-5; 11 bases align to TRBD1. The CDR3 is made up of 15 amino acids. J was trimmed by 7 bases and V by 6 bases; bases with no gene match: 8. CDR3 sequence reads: CASSFRDRGTQPQHF. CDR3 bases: TGTGCCAGCAGCTTCCGGGACAGGGGGACACAGCCCCAGCATTTT.

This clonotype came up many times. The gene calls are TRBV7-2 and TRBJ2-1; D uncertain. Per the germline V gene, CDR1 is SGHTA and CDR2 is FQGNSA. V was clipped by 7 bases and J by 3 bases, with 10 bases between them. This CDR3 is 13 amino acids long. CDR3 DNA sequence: TGTGCCAGCATGGTAGGTGACTACAATGAGCAGTTCTTC. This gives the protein CASMVGDYNEQFF.

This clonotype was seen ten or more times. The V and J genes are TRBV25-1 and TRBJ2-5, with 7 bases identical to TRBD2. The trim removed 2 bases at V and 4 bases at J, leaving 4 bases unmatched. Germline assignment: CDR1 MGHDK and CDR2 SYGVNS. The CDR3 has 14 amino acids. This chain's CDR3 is CASSEGGGSETQYF. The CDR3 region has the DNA TGTGCCAGCAGTGAAGGGGGAGGGTCAGAGACCCAGTACTTC.

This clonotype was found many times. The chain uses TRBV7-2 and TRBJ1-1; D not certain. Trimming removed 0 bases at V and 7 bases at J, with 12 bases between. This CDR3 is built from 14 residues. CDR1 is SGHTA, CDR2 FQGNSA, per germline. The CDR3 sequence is CASSLAVADNEAFF. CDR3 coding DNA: TGTGCCAGCAGCTTAGCGGTCGCAGATAATGAAGCTTTCTTT.

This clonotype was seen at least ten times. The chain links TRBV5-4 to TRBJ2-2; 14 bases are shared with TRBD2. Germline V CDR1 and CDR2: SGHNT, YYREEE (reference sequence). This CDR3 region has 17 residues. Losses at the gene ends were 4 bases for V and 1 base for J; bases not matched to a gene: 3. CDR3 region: CASSAGTSGRNTGELFF. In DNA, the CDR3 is TGTGCCAGCAGCGCCGGGACTAGCGGGAGGAACACCGGGGAGCTGTTTTTT.